This T cell receptor (beta chain) stems from a study of blood T cells in healthy people across ages. With a J-beta primer mix and a sample-barcoded 5' primer, a second PCR ran about 7 to 11 cycles. Each TCR beta cDNA got a 12-nucleotide random molecular identifier. TCRdb ran MiXCR on the 5' RACE reads and lists one entry per CDR3 protein. The sample lists about 620,000 distinct CDR3 sequences; 40% to 65% were seen once. There are many counts of this clonotype. What it binds is not known. Each sample had at least 6 million PBMCs isolated. The CDR3 spans 15 residues. The germline V and J ends were trimmed by 0 bases and 0 bases, with 7 bases remaining between them. Looked up from germline, CDR1 is LGHDT and CDR2 is YNNKEL (reference sequence). Study-level points and caveats: No conclusive comparison of naive versus antigen-experienced cells was possible with unsorted PBMCs.

The sequence derives from a woman aged 80 or over in good health. Sequencing was performed on blood. The chain carries TRBV3-1 and TRBJ2-3; possibly TRBD1 for D (5 bases). CDR3 coding DNA: TGTGCCAGCAGCCAAGACAGGGTCAGCACAGATACGCAGTATTTT. It translates to CASSQDRVSTDTQYF.